The rows below give T cell receptor beta chains drawn from one sample of a study of lymphopenia after photon versus proton radiotherapy. Sequencing used immunoSEQ multiplex PCR; TCRdb keeps in-frame clones, though not all of them. The table shows 25,000 to 30,000 clones, with around 81% occurring only once. Sequences were derived from peripheral blood, sampled from a patient treated with photon-based radiotherapy. The source of these receptors is a man aged 50 to 59 with gastric cancer. Each CDR3 is given with its conserved first and last residue. D genes are given only for firm matches. Size is stated for part of the rows, as once, few or many counts, or as a class when the clone is expanded.

TRBV19	-	-	TRBJ2-5	CASSLGAFGETQYF	TGTGCCAGTAGTTTGGGGGCGTTCGGGGAGACCCAGTACTTC
TRBV19	-	-	TRBJ2-4	CASSGTLAKNIQYF	TGTGCCAGTAGCGGGACGCTAGCCAAAAACATTCAGTACTTC
TRBV19	TRBD2	-	TRBJ2-7	CASSVSSGPTYEQYF	TGTGCCAGTAGTGTATCTAGCGGGCCCACCTACGAGCAGTACTTC
TRBV2	-	-	TRBJ2-7	CASSGSAAYEQYF	TGTGCCAGCAGTGGGTCGGCAGCTTACGAGCAGTACTTC
TRBV15	-	-	TRBJ1-5	CATSWGHGSNQPQHF	TGTGCCACCAGCTGGGGACATGGGAGCAATCAGCCCCAGCATTTT
TRBV4-2	TRBD2	-	TRBJ2-3	CASSQLGPAGGPITDTQYF	TGTGCCAGCAGCCAATTGGGGCCAGCGGGGGGGCCGATCACAGATACGCAGTATTTT
TRBV5-4	-	-	TRBJ2-5	CASSQTAQETQYF	TGTGCCAGCAGCCAGACAGCGCAAGAGACCCAGTACTTC
TRBV11-2	TRBD2	few	TRBJ2-2	CASSLRGANTGELFF	TGTGCCAGCAGCTTGCGGGGGGCGAACACCGGGGAGCTGTTTTTT
TRBV5-4	-	once	TRBJ2-3	CASSLDQRDTQYF	TGTGCCAGCAGCTTGGATCAGCGCGATACGCAGTATTTT
TRBV30	-	-	TRBJ2-5	CAWSITRGAGETQYF	TGTGCCTGGAGTATAACCAGGGGCGCAGGGGAGACCCAGTACTTC
TRBV6-1	TRBD2	-	TRBJ2-3	CASSKLAGGTDTQYF	TGTGCCAGCAGTAAATTAGCGGGGGGCACAGATACGCAGTATTTT
TRBV5-6	TRBD2	once	TRBJ2-5	CASSFPRLAGGRETQYF	TGTGCCAGCAGCTTCCCAAGACTAGCGGGGGGCCGGGAGACCCAGTACTTC
TRBV27	-	many	TRBJ1-2	CASSQGYGYTF	TGTGCCAGCAGTCAGGGGTATGGCTACACCTTC
TRBV11-2	-	-	TRBJ2-3	CASSLSVVGGDTQYF	TGTGCCAGCAGCTTATCGGTGGTAGGTGGCGATACGCAGTATTTT
TRBV11-3	TRBD1	-	TRBJ2-5	CASSSGQGANQETQYF	TGTGCCAGCAGCTCCGGACAGGGGGCAAACCAAGAGACCCAGTACTTC
TRBV7-8	-	-	TRBJ2-5	CASSYRETQYF	TGTGCCAGCAGCTATCGGGAGACCCAGTACTTC
TRBV7-6	-	-	TRBJ2-3	CASSSTRTDTQYF	TGTGCCAGCAGCTCTACTAGAACAGATACGCAGTATTTT
TRBV5-1	-	-	TRBJ1-1	CASRGLTGTEAFF	TGCGCCAGCAGGGGGTTGACGGGCACTGAAGCTTTCTTT
TRBV11-2	-	-	TRBJ1-2	CASSSRDPFGGGYTF	TGTGCCAGCAGCTCCCGGGACCCATTTGGTGGTGGCTACACCTTC
TRBV25-1	-	few	TRBJ1-2	CASSGGRIYGYTF	TGTGCCAGCAGTGGGGGACGGATCTATGGCTACACCTTC
TRBV5-1	-	-	TRBJ1-1	CASSLAVRKNTEAFF	TGCGCCAGCAGCTTGGCAGTCAGAAAGAACACTGAAGCTTTCTTT
TRBV5-6	-	once	TRBJ2-7	CASSLGASHYEQYF	TGTGCCAGCAGCTTGGGGGCCAGCCACTACGAGCAGTACTTC
TRBV2	TRBD1	-	TRBJ1-6	CASSKMKPGGVWSPLHF	TGTGCCAGCAGTAAAATGAAACCAGGGGGCGTCTGGTCACCCCTCCACTTT
TRBV7-7	-	-	TRBJ2-5	CASSLGLKETQYF	TGTGCCAGCAGCTTGGGCCTAAAAGAGACCCAGTACTTC
TRBV6-1	-	once	TRBJ2-5	CASSPSGRVTQYF	TGTGCCAGCAGCCCCTCGGGTAGGGTGACCCAGTACTTC
TRBV5-1	TRBD1	-	TRBJ1-4	CASSSQPTGEGEKLFF	TGCGCCAGCAGCTCCCAACCGACAGGGGAAGGGGAAAAACTGTTTTTT
TRBV6-6	-	-	TRBJ1-5	CASKIATGSNQPQHF	TGTGCCAGCAAAATCGCGACCGGCAGCAATCAGCCCCAGCATTTT